This T cell receptor beta chain was profiled in a study of cytomegalovirus exposure and HLA in healthy donors. This clone has only a few counts. This CDR3 comprises 15 residues. Germline V gene sequence: CDR1 MNHNY, CDR2 SVGAGI (reference sequence). V was cut by 2 bases and J by 7 bases, with 14 bases left in between. With 60 Vbeta and 13 Jbeta primers, the PCR was carried out. Some clones are missing from TCRdb's copy, which holds only in-frame ones; the method was immunoSEQ multiplex PCR. The data show 200,000 or so clones, 80% to 85% seen once. J is TRBJ1-4 and V is TRBV6-6; D unresolved. This sequence was found in a boy younger than 18 in good health and CMV-seronegative. The source material was PBMCs. The CDR3 spells CASSYRPGRGEKLFF. In DNA form, the CDR3 reads TGTGCCAGCAGTTACCGCCCTGGACGGGGTGAAAAACTGTTTTTT.